This T cell receptor beta chain is from a study of cytomegalovirus exposure and HLA in healthy donors. General study findings and limits: It has been reported that TCR beta sequences accurately predicted the HLA-A and HLA-B alleles of most subjects.

Per the germline V gene, CDR1 is DFQATT and CDR2 is SNEGSKA (reference sequence). This CDR3 contains 11 residues. V was shortened by 7 bases and J by 0 bases, with 6 bases between the two germline ends. Researchers ran the PCR with 60 Vbeta and 13 Jbeta primers. Only in-frame clones appear in the TCRdb table, and some are missing; sequencing was by immunoSEQ multiplex PCR. The sample contains 150,000 to 200,000 clones, more than 65% of which appear only once. Comments on this clone: Its antigen remains unidentified.

The rearrangement links TRBV20-1 to TRBJ1-1; no clear D. This TCR was sampled from a man over 45 in good health and CMV-seropositive. Material: PBMCs. For the CDR3, the DNA is TGCAGTGGGCACCTGAACACTGAAGCTTTCTTT. This codes for CSGHLNTEAFF.